Detailed here is one T cell receptor beta chain. Antigen specificity is unknown. The PCR used 60 Vbeta and 13 Jbeta primers. Source study methods: It was a later analysis that counted roughly 79 million unique TCR beta chains, of which around 11 million were shared. Using immunoSEQ multiplex PCR, the repertoire was profiled, and TCRdb retains in-frame clones only, with some absent. For V, J and clone size, that table is used; D and trimming come from the DNA. The table lists 150,000 to 200,000 clones, more than 85% of them singletons. This sample was taken from a study of cytomegalovirus exposure and HLA in healthy donors. CDR1 GTSNPN and CDR2 SVGIG come from the germline V gene (reference sequence). V trimming: 3 bases; J trimming: 6 bases; junction bases outside the gene matches: 4. CDR3 length: 14 amino acids. The study, taken as a whole, reports: DRB1 showed the most TCR associations and HLA-C the fewest in a later analysis, as rates varied by HLA locus. According to a later analysis, donors in an Asian-associated ancestry cluster reportedly had fewer N-insertions than the roughly 720-donor mean.

This sequence was found in a woman under 30 in good health and CMV-seronegative. This chain joins TRBV30 and TRBJ1-6; 8 positions agree with TRBD1. Input material: PBMCs. The CDR3 region is CAWRRQGSNSPLHF. In DNA, the CDR3 is TGTGCCTGGAGGAGACAGGGGTCTAATTCACCCCTCCACTTT.